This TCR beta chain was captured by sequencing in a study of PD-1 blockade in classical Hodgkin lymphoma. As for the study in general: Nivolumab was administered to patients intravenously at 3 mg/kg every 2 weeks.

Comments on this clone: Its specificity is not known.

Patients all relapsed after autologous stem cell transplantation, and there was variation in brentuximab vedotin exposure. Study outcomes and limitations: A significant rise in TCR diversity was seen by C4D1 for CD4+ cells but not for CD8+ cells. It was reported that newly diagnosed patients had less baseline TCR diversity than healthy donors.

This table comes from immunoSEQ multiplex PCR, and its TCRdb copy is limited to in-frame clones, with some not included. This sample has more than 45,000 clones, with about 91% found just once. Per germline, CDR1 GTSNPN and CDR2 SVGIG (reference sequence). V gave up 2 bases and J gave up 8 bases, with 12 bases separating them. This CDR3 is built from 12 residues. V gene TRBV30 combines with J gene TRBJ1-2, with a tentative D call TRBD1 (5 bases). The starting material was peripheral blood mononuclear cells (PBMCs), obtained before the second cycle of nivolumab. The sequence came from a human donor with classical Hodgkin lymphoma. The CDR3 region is CAWSSGTEGYTF. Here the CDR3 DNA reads TGTGCCTGGAGTTCCGGGACGGAGGGCTACACCTTC.